A single sample is the source of the 22 T cell receptor beta chains below, sequenced in a study of cytomegalovirus exposure and HLA in healthy donors. Vbeta (60) and Jbeta (13) primers were used in the PCR. TCRdb's table, derived via immunoSEQ multiplex PCR, lists solely in-frame clones and lacks some. This table holds fewer than 250,000 clones, roughly four fifths found once. Sequencing was performed on PBMCs. The source is a man between 18 and 29 years old in good health and CMV-seronegative.

The chain carries TRBV5-4 and TRBJ2-5, with 12 bases fitting TRBD2. The CDR3 contains 15 residues. After removal of 10 bases from V and 5 bases from J, the junction contained 12 bases not matched to a gene. CDR1 SGHNT and CDR2 YYREEE come from the germline V gene (reference sequence). CDR3 residues: CASANLAGGLETQYF. CDR3 bases: TGTGCCTCCGCGAATCTAGCGGGGGGGCTGGAGACCCAGTACTTC.

V usage is TRBV6-4 and J usage is TRBJ1-1, with D possibly matching TRBD1 (5 bases). The germline V and J ends were trimmed by 6 bases and 2 bases, with 10 bases remaining between them. The CDR3 extends over 13 amino acids. Germline V gene lookup returns CDR1 MRHNA and CDR2 SNTAGT. The CDR3 is CASSETVNTEAFF. CDR3 nucleotides: TGTGCCAGCAGCGAGACAGTTAACACTGAAGCTTTCTTT.

The gene calls are TRBV5-1 and TRBJ1-3; 7 bases line up with TRBD1. The CDR3 loop spans 15 amino acids. The germline gives CDR1 SGHRS, CDR2 YFSETQ. V shed 5 bases, J shed 3 bases, and the junction held 8 bases outside the gene matches. CDR3 loop: CASRPSDRDGNTIYF. The CDR3 nucleotides are TGCGCCAGCAGACCCTCCGACAGGGATGGAAACACCATATATTTT.

The chain couples TRBV19 to TRBJ1-5; TRBD1 matches at 10 bases. The V gene end was trimmed by 4 bases and the J gene end by 0 bases; junction bases not matched to a gene: 6. Germline loops: CDR1 LNHDA, CDR2 SQIVND (reference sequence). This CDR3 spans 17 amino acids. CDR3 in amino acids: CASSKGQGRYSNQPQHF. CDR3 DNA: TGTGCCAGTAGTAAGGGACAGGGGCGATATAGCAATCAGCCCCAGCATTTT.

The chain has TRBV11-2 and TRBJ2-2; 10 bases match TRBD1. The CDR3 loop spans 15 amino acids. V shed 3 bases and J 3 bases; nucleotides not matched to a gene: 1. Germline V CDR1 and CDR2: SGHAT, FQNNGV. The DNA of the CDR3 is TGTGCCAGCAGCTTCGGGACAGGGGACACCGGGGAGCTGTTTTTT. This encodes CASSFGTGDTGELFF.

The chain has TRBV27 and TRBJ2-2; 8 nucleotides line up with TRBD2. There are 16 residues in the CDR3. J was trimmed by 4 bases and V by 10 bases; bases with no gene match: 14. The germline gives CDR1 MNHEY, CDR2 SMNVEV (reference sequence). The CDR3 DNA reads TGTGCCACCACCCCAGCTGTTAGCGGGGTCACCGGGGAGCTGTTTTTT. It encodes CATTPAVSGVTGELFF.

V and J are TRBV19 and TRBJ2-7, with TRBD1 matching 7 bases. Trimming took 2 bases from V and 4 from J; bases not matched to a gene: 8. The length of the CDR3 is 15 residues. The germline V gene encodes CDR1 LNHDA and CDR2 SQIVND (reference sequence). The CDR3 DNA is TGTGCCAGTAGTATAAGGGCAGGGGGTTTTTACGAGCAGTACTTC. Protein: CASSIRAGGFYEQYF. The entire variable domain, with the rest obtained from reference TRBV19 and TRBJ2-7, is as follows: DGGITQSPKYLFRKEGQNVTLSCEQNLNHDAMYWYRQDPGQGLRLIYYSQIVNDFQKGDIAEGYSVSREKKESFPLTVTSAQKNPTAFYLCASSIRAGGFYEQYFGPGTRLTVT.

The rearrangement joins TRBV7-9 to TRBJ2-2; 12 bases agree with TRBD2. Per germline, CDR1 SEHNR and CDR2 FQNEAQ (reference sequence). The CDR3 contains 16 residues. Trimming at V came to 10 bases and at J to 3 bases, leaving 9 bases not matched to a gene. CDR3 coding DNA: TGTGCCACAACGACTAGCGGGAGTATTCACACCGGGGAGCTGTTTTTT. Its protein product is CATTTSGSIHTGELFF.

The chain combines TRBV7-3 with TRBJ2-1; 7 bases agree with TRBD2. Trimming took 0 bases from V and 4 from J; bases not matched to a gene: 3. Germline CDR1 is SGHTA and CDR2 is FQGTGA. The CDR3 has 15 amino acids. CDR3 sequence: CASSLTQGLYNEQFF. CDR3 in DNA: TGTGCCAGCAGCTTAACTCAGGGACTATACAATGAGCAGTTCTTC.

The chain employs TRBV29-1 and TRBJ1-2, with D perhaps matching TRBD1 (6 bases). CDR1 and CDR2 (germline): SQVTM, ANQGSEA. V was pared by 6 bases and J by 5 bases, with 10 bases between. The CDR3 extends over 11 amino acids. The CDR3 DNA reads as TGCAGCGTGCAGGGGTCATATGGCTACACCTTC. It translates to CSVQGSYGYTF.

Concerning this clone itself: A read error may produce the germline difference seen at one junction end. This sequence joins TRBV7-7 and TRBJ2-2; TRBD2 matches 7 bases. Germline V gives CDR1 SSHAT, CDR2 FNYEAQ (reference sequence). The CDR3 consists of 17 residues. The CDR3 loop reads CASSSSASGGRTGELFF. The CDR3 coding sequence is TGTGCTAGCAGCTCATCCGCCTCCGGGGGGAGGACCGGGGAGCTGTTTTTT.

The chain links TRBV9 to TRBJ2-3; 7 bases fit TRBD1. Per the germline V gene, CDR1 is SGDLS and CDR2 is YYNGEE. This CDR3 has 14 residues. The J segment lost 5 bases and the V segment lost 4 bases, leaving 7 bases of the junction unmatched. This CDR3 reads CASSRTGRKDTQYF. The CDR3 coding sequence is TGTGCCAGCAGCCGGACAGGCCGGAAAGATACGCAGTATTTT. Complete variable domain (other parts from reference TRBV9 and TRBJ2-3): DSGVTQTPKHLITATGQRVTLRCSPRSGDLSVYWYQQSLDQGLQFLIQYYNGEERAKGNILERFSAQQFPDLHSELNLSSLELGDSALYFCASSRTGRKDTQYFGPGTRLTVL.

The chain is built from TRBV4-1 and TRBJ2-5; D is perhaps TRBD1 (5 bases). Germline CDR1 reads MGHRA; CDR2 reads YSYEKL. The CDR3 extends over 19 amino acids. Trimming shortened V by 1 base and J by 5 bases, and 26 bases separated the two germline ends. The CDR3 sequence is CASSQGLGTRASLGETQYF. CDR3 DNA: TGCGCCAGCAGCCAAGGGCTCGGAACCAGGGCATCTCTTGGGGAGACCCAGTACTTC.

On this clone itself: The junction departs from germline at one end; a sequencing error may be responsible. CDR3: CSSTLTSWDTGELFF. DNA of the CDR3: TGTTCCAGCACCCTGACTAGCTGGGACACCGGGGAGCTGTTTTTT. The V call is TRBV7-9, the J call TRBJ2-2, with 7 bases lining up with TRBD2. The germline V gene encodes CDR1 SEHNR and CDR2 FQNEAQ (reference sequence). The CDR3 runs to 15 residues.

This clone was counted only a few times. This sequence joins TRBV7-9 and TRBJ2-7; the match to TRBD1 covers 9 bases. CDR3 length equals 15 residues. The V and J ends lost 3 bases and 3 bases, in that order; junction bases with no gene match: 6. The germline gives CDR1 SEHNR, CDR2 FQNEAQ (reference sequence). The CDR3 is CASSLVGGQGYEQYF. The CDR3 DNA reads as TGTGCCAGCAGCTTGGTTGGGGGACAGGGCTACGAGCAGTACTTC.

Only one count was recorded for this clone. The rearrangement links TRBV2 to TRBJ2-2; 9 bases match TRBD2. V shed 8 bases and J 1 base; nucleotides not matched to a gene: 8. Germline V gene lookup returns CDR1 SNHLY and CDR2 FYNNEI. This CDR3 region has 16 residues. CDR3 nucleotide sequence: TGTGCCAGCGCGCGGGAGGGCCCGGAGAACACCGGGGAGCTGTTTTTT. This sequence encodes CASAREGPENTGELFF.

This clone was recorded a few times. The chain couples TRBV19 to TRBJ2-7; 9 bases are shared with TRBD2. Germline CDR1 LNHDA, CDR2 SQIVND (reference sequence). The trim removed 5 bases at V and 4 bases at J, leaving 9 bases unmatched. The CDR3 consists of 15 residues. CDR3: CASSSPRGGGYEQYF. CDR3 nucleotide sequence: TGTGCCAGTAGTTCCCCCCGCGGGGGGGGTTACGAGCAGTACTTC.

The chain carries TRBV6-5 and TRBJ1-6; TRBD1 matches 9 bases. Germline V gene data show CDR1 as MNHEY and CDR2 as SVGAGI. J lost 14 bases, V lost 5 bases, and 10 bases had no gene match. The CDR3 covers 14 residues. CDR3: CASSTGTGLLTLHF. For the CDR3, the DNA is TGTGCCAGCAGTACCGGGACAGGGCTCTTGACCCTCCACTTT.

CDR3 DNA: TGTGCCAGTAGTATTCGGTCTCGCTATGGCTACACCTTC. Amino acids: CASSIRSRYGYTF. The chain employs TRBV19 and TRBJ1-2; D not resolved. Germline CDR1 is LNHDA and CDR2 is SQIVND (reference sequence). V dropped 3 bases and J dropped 4 bases, with 9 bases sitting between them. The CDR3 consists of 13 residues.

This chain links TRBV7-6 with TRBJ1-2; 8 nucleotides agree with TRBD1. Germline V CDR1 and CDR2: SGHVS, FNYEAQ. The CDR3 loop spans 15 amino acids. Germline trimming cut 4 bases from V and 5 bases from J; bases unmatched to any gene: 9. DNA for the CDR3: TGTGCCAGCAGCTCTACACAGGGGGGCTCTTATGGCTACACCTTC. Its protein product is CASSSTQGGSYGYTF.

The rearrangement joins TRBV9 to TRBJ2-2; 9 nucleotides match TRBD2. This CDR3 spans 16 amino acids. CDR1 SGDLS and CDR2 YYNGEE come from the germline V gene. Trimming took 0 bases from V and 2 from J; bases not matched to a gene: 2. In DNA form, the CDR3 reads TGTGCCAGCAGCGTAGGGGGACTAGCAAACACCGGGGAGCTGTTTTTT. This codes for CASSVGGLANTGELFF.

The rearrangement uses TRBV29-1 and TRBJ2-7; TRBD1 aligns across 9 bases. The V and J ends lost 6 bases and 3 bases, in that order; junction bases with no gene match: 12. The CDR3 covers 15 residues. Per the germline V gene, CDR1 is SQVTM and CDR2 is ANQGSEA. The CDR3 loop is CSVVSGQGIVYEQYF. CDR3 coding DNA: TGCAGCGTCGTAAGTGGACAGGGGATTGTCTACGAGCAGTACTTC.